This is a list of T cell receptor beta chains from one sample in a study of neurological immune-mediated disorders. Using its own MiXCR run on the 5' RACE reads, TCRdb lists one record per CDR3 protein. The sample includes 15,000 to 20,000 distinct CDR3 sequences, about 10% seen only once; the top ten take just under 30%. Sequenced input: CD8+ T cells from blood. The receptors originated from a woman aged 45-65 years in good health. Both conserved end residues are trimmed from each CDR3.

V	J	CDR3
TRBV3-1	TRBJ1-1	ASSPAGTGNEAEAF
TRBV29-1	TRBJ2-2	SSTRESGELF
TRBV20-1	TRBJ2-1	SAPGLGGGNEQF
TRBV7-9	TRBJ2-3	ASSFLGGTDTQY
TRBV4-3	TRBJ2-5	ASSQEGWETQY
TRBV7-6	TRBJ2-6	ASSLTGGEFGGANVLT
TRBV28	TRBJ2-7	ASTRVVGHYEQY
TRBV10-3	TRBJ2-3	AIKSGTGQGTDTQY
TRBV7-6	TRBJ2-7	ASSPLVGQTYEQY
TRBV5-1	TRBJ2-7	ASSFGVSYEQY
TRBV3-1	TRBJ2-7	ASSPNGGSYEQY
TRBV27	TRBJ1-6	ASSLAGQGAYSPLH
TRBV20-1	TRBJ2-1	SARDRWGNEQF
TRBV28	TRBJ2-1	ASSFPGFTFYNEQF
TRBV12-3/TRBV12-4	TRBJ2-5	ASSLGETQY
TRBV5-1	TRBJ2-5	ASSRWGDQETQY
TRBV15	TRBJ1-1	ATSRDKGGGDLAF
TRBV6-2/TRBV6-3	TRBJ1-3	ASSPQGATRRAGNTIY
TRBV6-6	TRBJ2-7	ASGIGTSGRNVAYEQY
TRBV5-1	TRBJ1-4	ASSLGQGSEKLF
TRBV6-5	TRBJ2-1	ASGARQLNEQF
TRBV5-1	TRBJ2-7	ASSGLPGDLYEQY
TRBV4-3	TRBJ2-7	ASSQVVGREQY
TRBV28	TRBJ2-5	ASSHEQGAGETQY
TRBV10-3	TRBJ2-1	AISEVGQDEQF
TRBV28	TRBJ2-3	ASSLSRASGGIFSTDTQY
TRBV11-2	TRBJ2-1	ASSLGRGDEQF
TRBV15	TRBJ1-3	ATSRDGNPKNTIY
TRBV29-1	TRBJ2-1	SVGGGGTGGEQF
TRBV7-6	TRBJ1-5	ASSPYSNQPQH
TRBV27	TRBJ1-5	ASSLRGAYSYSNQPQH
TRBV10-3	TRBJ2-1	AISDLANEQF